Below are 19 T cell receptor beta chains sequenced from a single sample in a study of blood T cell repertoires in COVID-19. Using immunoSEQ multiplex PCR, the repertoire was profiled, and TCRdb retains in-frame clones only, with some absent. The sample lists 70,000 to 100,000 clones; 80% to 90% were seen once. The sequenced sample was peripheral blood. The origin of the receptors is a human donor in a cohort sampled during active COVID-19.

The V and J genes are TRBV9 and TRBJ1-3; the D gene is possibly TRBD1 (6 bases). Germline V gene data show CDR1 as SGDLS and CDR2 as YYNGEE. CDR3 length: 14 amino acids. The V gene lost 6 bases and the J gene lost 2 bases, with 12 bases spanning the gap. As DNA, the CDR3 is TGTGCCAGCACACGCAGGGGAACTGGAAACACCATATATTTT. Its translation is CASTRRGTGNTIYF.

The gene calls are TRBV11-2 and TRBJ2-7; possible D gene TRBD1, 6 bases. The V gene's germline CDR1 is SGHAT and CDR2 FQNNGV. CDR3 length: 19 amino acids. The V end lost 3 bases, the J end lost 0 bases, and 24 bases lay between the germline ends. The CDR3 here is CASSLRLVTGLANSYEQYF. The CDR3 region has the DNA TGTGCCAGCAGCTTGCGCCTTGTAACAGGGTTGGCGAACTCCTACGAGCAGTACTTC.

This clone was detected many times. The chain couples TRBV3-1 (or the pseudogene TRBV3-2) to TRBJ2-5; TRBD2 agrees at 15 bases. CDR1 is LGHDT and CDR2 is YNNKEL in the germline V gene (reference sequence). The CDR3 is 15 amino acids. Trimming took 4 bases from V and 4 from J; bases not matched to a gene: 1. CDR3: CASSPGLAGGETQYF. The CDR3 DNA sequence: TGTGCCAGCAGCCCGGGACTAGCGGGAGGAGAGACCCAGTACTTC.

This clone was observed a few times. The gene calls are TRBV6-5 and TRBJ2-5; D call uncertain. V was clipped by 2 bases and J by 4 bases, with 8 bases between them. CDR3 length: 13 residues. Germline loops: CDR1 MNHEY, CDR2 SVGAGI. The CDR3 DNA reads as TGTGCCAGCAGTTACCCCTCTAGAGAGACCCAGTACTTC. Translation gives CASSYPSRETQYF.

This rearrangement joins TRBV27 to TRBJ2-3, with TRBD1 matching over 7 bases. J gave up 0 bases and V 6 bases, and 3 bases lay outside the gene matches. In germline, CDR1 is MNHEY, CDR2 SMNVEV (reference sequence). CDR3 length: 14 amino acids. For the CDR3, the DNA is TGTGCCAGCAGACCGACAGGGAGCACAGATACGCAGTATTTT. Translating gives CASRPTGSTDTQYF.

The chain employs TRBV4-3 and TRBJ2-1, with 8 bases that match TRBD1. With 4 bases clipped from V and 4 bases from J, the junction kept 6 bases outside the gene matches. The CDR3 is 15 residues long. Germline V gives CDR1 LGHNA, CDR2 YSLEER. CDR3 bases: TGCGCCAGCAGCCTCAGGGGGCCCGAATACAATGAGCAGTTCTTC. Protein sequence: CASSLRGPEYNEQFF.

The rearrangement joins TRBV29-1 to TRBJ1-4; D ambiguous. This CDR3 is 17 amino acids long. V lost 5 bases, J lost 0 bases, and 19 bases lay in between. Germline V gene data show CDR1 as SQVTM and CDR2 as ANQGSEA. The CDR3 DNA sequence: TGCAGCGTTTTAGGCGGCCAGTCGTCGGCAACTAATGAAAAACTGTTTTTT. Residues: CSVLGGQSSATNEKLFF.

A few counts support this clone. The chain links TRBV19 to TRBJ1-3; TRBD1 matches 7 bases. CDR3 length: 14 residues. The germline gives CDR1 LNHDA, CDR2 SQIVND (reference sequence). Trimming removed 6 bases from V and 0 bases from J; junction bases left unmatched: 2. DNA of the CDR3: TGTGCCAGTAGGGACAGGCACTCTGGAAACACCATATATTTT. It is translated as CASRDRHSGNTIYF.

For this clone: The junction departs from germline at one end; a sequencing error may be responsible. This chain uses TRBV7-7 with TRBJ1-5, with 9 positions matching TRBD1. Germline CDR1 is SSHAT and CDR2 is FNYEAQ (reference sequence). The CDR3 sequence is 21 residues long. CDR3 sequence: CASSETKIPGWTGEDNQPQHF. The DNA of the CDR3 is TGTGCTAGCAGCGAGACAAAAATCCCTGGATGGACAGGGGAGGACAATCAGCCCCAGCATTTT. The full variable domain, its missing parts supplied by reference TRBV7-7 and TRBJ1-5, is GAGVSQSPRYKVTKRGQDVTLRCDPISSHATLYWYQQALGQGPEFLTYFNYEAQPDKSGLPSDRFSAERPEGSISTLTIQRTEQRDSAMYRCASSETKIPGWTGEDNQPQHFGDGTRLSIL.

The chain links TRBV5-4 to TRBJ1-1, with D unresolved. The CDR3 totals 14 residues. The germline V and J ends were trimmed by 0 bases and 3 bases, with 9 bases remaining between them. CDR1 is SGHNT and CDR2 is YYREEE in the germline V gene (reference sequence). In DNA form, the CDR3 reads TGTGCCAGCAGCTTGGGGACGAGGGACACTGAAGCTTTCTTT. This gives the protein CASSLGTRDTEAFF.

The chain recombines TRBV19 with TRBJ2-7; TRBD2 agrees at 7 bases. CDR3 length: 14 residues. Trimming at V came to 5 bases and at J to 4 bases, leaving 8 bases not matched to a gene. Germline V gene data show CDR1 as LNHDA and CDR2 as SQIVND (reference sequence). The CDR3 region has the DNA TGTGCCAGTAGTTCGGGGGGTGGGGATTACGAGCAGTACTTC. As protein: CASSSGGGDYEQYF.

The rearrangement uses TRBV2 and TRBJ1-2, with D perhaps TRBD1 (6 bases). Germline V CDR1 and CDR2: SNHLY, FYNNEI. There are 14 residues in the CDR3. V shed 5 bases and J shed 8 bases, with 18 bases lying between them. This chain's CDR3 is CASSSTQGQGGYTF. The DNA of the CDR3 is TGTGCCAGCAGTTCAACCCAGGGGCAAGGGGGCTACACCTTC.

V usage is TRBV7-2 and J usage is TRBJ2-3; 8 bases line up with TRBD2. The CDR3 contains 16 residues. V shed 7 bases and J 2 bases; nucleotides not matched to a gene: 11. Per germline, CDR1 SGHTA and CDR2 FQGNSA. CDR3 DNA sequence: TGTGCCAGCACCGGATCCGGGGGGGCGCACACAGATACGCAGTATTTT. This encodes CASTGSGGAHTDTQYF. Full variable domain (rest looked up from reference TRBV7-2 and TRBJ2-3): GAGVSQSPSNKVTEKGKDVELRCDPISGHTALYWYRQSLGQGLEFLIYFQGNSAPDKSGLPSDRFSAERTGGSVSTLTIQRTQQEDSAVYLCASTGSGGAHTDTQYFGPGTRLTVL.

The J gene is TRBJ1-1, the V gene TRBV5-4, with unresolved D. CDR1 is SGHNT and CDR2 is YYREEE in the germline V gene (reference sequence). The V end was cut by 0 bases, the J end by 1 base, with 7 bases between. This CDR3 is 14 amino acids long. This chain's CDR3 is CASSLGLANTEAFF. DNA for the CDR3: TGTGCCAGCAGCTTGGGTTTAGCGAACACTGAAGCTTTCTTT.

This chain uses TRBV9 with TRBJ2-3, with D perhaps TRBD2 (5 bases). Trimming removed 0 bases at V and 1 base at J, with 9 bases between. The CDR3 runs 15 residues. Looked up from germline, CDR1 is SGDLS and CDR2 is YYNGEE. The CDR3, as DNA: TGTGCCAGCAGCGTAGTAGCGCATGGCACAGATACGCAGTATTTT. Amino acids: CASSVVAHGTDTQYF.

The V gene is TRBV28, the J gene TRBJ1-1; 8 bases line up with TRBD1. Germline V lookup: CDR1 MDHEN, CDR2 SYDVKM. Germline trimming cut 6 bases from V and 5 bases from J; bases unmatched to any gene: 5. CDR3 length equals 13 residues. The CDR3 DNA is TGTGCCAGCAGATTAGACAGGGGTACTGAAGCTTTCTTT. Protein: CASRLDRGTEAFF.

The chain recombines TRBV14 with TRBJ2-1; tentatively, D is TRBD2 (6 bases). CDR3 length equals 16 residues. V lost 3 bases to trimming and J lost 4 bases, with 16 bases between them. From germline, CDR1 is SGHDN and CDR2 FVKESK. The CDR3, as DNA: TGTGCCAGCAGCCACTCTAGCGTAACTCGTTACAATGAGCAGTTCTTC. Translating gives CASSHSSVTRYNEQFF.

The rearrangement uses TRBV29-1 and TRBJ2-7; D is possibly TRBD2 (5 bases). This CDR3 spans 13 amino acids. Trimming stripped 3 bases from V and 6 bases from J, with 15 bases between. The germline gives CDR1 SQVTM, CDR2 ANQGSEA. CDR3: CSVEVWRTGEQYF. CDR3 sequence (DNA): TGCAGCGTTGAGGTGTGGAGGACGGGCGAGCAGTACTTC.

CDR3 sequence (DNA): TGTGCCAGCAGTGAGGTTGAAGGGCGGGGTGGCTACACCTTC. This sequence encodes CASSEVEGRGGYTF. V usage is TRBV2 and J usage is TRBJ1-2; no reliable D call. CDR1 SNHLY and CDR2 FYNNEI come from the germline V gene. CDR3 size: 14 residues. The V and J ends lost 3 bases and 7 bases respectively, with 15 bases between them.